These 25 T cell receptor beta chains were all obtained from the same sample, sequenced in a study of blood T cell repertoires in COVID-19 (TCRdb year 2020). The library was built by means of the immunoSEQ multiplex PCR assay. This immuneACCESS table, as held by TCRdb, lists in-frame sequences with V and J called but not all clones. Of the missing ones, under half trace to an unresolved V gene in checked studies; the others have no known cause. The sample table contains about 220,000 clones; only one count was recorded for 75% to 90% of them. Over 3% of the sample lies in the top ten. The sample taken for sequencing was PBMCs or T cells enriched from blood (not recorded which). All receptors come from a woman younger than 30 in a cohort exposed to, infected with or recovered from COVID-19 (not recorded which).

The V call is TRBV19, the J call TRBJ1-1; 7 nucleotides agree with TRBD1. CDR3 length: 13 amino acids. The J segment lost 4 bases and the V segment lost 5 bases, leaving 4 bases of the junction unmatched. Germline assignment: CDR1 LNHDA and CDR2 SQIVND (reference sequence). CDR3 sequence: CASSPHRGTEAFF. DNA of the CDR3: TGTGCCAGTAGTCCCCACAGGGGCACTGAAGCTTTCTTT.

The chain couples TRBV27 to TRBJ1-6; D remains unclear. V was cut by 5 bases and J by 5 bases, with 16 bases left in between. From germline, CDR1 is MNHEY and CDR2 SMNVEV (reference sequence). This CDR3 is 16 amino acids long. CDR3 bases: TGTGCCAGCAGTCGGACTCAGGCAATGCATAATTCACCCCTCCACTTT. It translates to CASSRTQAMHNSPLHF.

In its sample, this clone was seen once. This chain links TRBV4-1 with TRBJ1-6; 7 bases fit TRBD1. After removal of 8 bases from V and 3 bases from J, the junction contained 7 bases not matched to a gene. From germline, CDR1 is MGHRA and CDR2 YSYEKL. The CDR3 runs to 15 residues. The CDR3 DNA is TGCGCCAGCGGATCGACAGGGAGCTATAATTCACCCCTCCACTTT. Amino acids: CASGSTGSYNSPLHF.

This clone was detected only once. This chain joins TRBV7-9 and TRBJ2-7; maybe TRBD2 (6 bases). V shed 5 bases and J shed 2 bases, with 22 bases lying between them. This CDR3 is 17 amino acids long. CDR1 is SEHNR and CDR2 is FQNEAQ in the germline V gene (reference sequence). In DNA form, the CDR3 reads TGTGCCAGCAGCCATCCCGCAGGAGGGATACAAACCTACGAGCAGTACTTC. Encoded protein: CASSHPAGGIQTYEQYF.

CDR3 sequence reads: CASTAGQGDNQPQHF. DNA for the CDR3: TGTGCCAGCACCGCAGGACAGGGGGACAATCAGCCCCAGCATTTT. The chain joins TRBV28 to TRBJ1-5, with 10 bases matching TRBD1. Germline CDR1 is MDHEN and CDR2 is SYDVKM. CDR3 length: 15 amino acids. The ends lost 7 bases at V and 3 bases at J; junction bases unmatched: 6. Combining the CDR3 with reference TRBV28 and TRBJ1-5 gives the whole variable domain DVKVTQSSRYLVKRTGEKVFLECVQDMDHENMFWYRQDPGLGLRLIYFSYDVKMKEKGDIPEGYSVSREKKERFSLILESASTNQTSMYLCASTAGQGDNQPQHFGDGTRLSIL.

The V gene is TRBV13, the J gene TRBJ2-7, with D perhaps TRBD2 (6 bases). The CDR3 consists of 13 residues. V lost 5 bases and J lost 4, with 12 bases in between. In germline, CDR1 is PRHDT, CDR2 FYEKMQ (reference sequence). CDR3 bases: TGTGCCAGCAGCCCCCGGGGGTCGTACGAGCAGTACTTC. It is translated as CASSPRGSYEQYF.

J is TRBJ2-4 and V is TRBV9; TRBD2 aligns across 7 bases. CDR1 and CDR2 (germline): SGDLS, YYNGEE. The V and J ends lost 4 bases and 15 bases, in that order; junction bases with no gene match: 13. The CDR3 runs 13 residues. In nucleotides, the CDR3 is TGTGCCAGCAGCCTCAAAGGGAGCGGGACCCTGTACTTC. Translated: CASSLKGSGTLYF.

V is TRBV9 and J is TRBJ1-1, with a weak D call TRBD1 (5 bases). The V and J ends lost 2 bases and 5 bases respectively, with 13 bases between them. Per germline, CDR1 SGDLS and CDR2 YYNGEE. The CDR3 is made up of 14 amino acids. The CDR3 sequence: CASSVHQGGTEAFF. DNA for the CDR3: TGTGCCAGCAGCGTCCACCAGGGTGGTACTGAAGCTTTCTTT.

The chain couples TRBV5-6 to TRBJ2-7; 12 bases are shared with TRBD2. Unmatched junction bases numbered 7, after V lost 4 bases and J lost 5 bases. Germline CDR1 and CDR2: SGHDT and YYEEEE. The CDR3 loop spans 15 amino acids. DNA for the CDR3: TGTGCCAGCAGCAGGGAACTAGCGGGAGGTAACGAGCAGTACTTC. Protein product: CASSRELAGGNEQYF.

Here the CDR3 reads CASSLVTGSGNTIYF. The DNA of the CDR3 is TGCGCCAGCAGCCTTGTGACGGGCTCTGGAAACACCATATATTTT. The J gene is TRBJ1-3, the V gene TRBV4-1; D remains ambiguous. The CDR3 runs to 15 residues. V was trimmed by 4 bases and J by 0 bases, leaving 10 bases between them. Looked up from germline, CDR1 is MGHRA and CDR2 is YSYEKL.

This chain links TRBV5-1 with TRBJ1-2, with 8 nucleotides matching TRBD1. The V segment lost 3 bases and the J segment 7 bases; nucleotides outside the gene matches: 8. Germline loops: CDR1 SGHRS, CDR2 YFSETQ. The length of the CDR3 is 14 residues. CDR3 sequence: CASSSGQGDGGYTF. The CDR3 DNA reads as TGCGCCAGCAGCTCAGGACAGGGAGATGGTGGCTACACCTTC. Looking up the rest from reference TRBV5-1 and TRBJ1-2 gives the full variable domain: KAGVTQTPRYLIKTRGQQVTLSCSPISGHRSVSWYQQTPGQGLQFLFEYFSETQRNKGNFPGRFSGRQFSNSRSEMNVSTLELGDSALYLCASSSGQGDGGYTFGSGTRLTVV.

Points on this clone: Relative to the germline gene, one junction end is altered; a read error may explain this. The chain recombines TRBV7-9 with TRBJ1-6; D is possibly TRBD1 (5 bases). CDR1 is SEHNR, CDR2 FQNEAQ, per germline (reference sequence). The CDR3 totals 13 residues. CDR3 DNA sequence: TGTGCCAGCAGCCTCGACAGAAATTCAGCCCTCCACTTT. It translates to CASSLDRNSALHF. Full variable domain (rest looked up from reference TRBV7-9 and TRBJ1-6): DTGVSQNPRHKITKRGQNVTFRCDPISEHNRLYWYRQTLGQGPEFLTYFQNEAQLEKSRLLSDRFSAERPKGSFSTLEIQRTEQGDSAMYLCASSLDRNSALHFGNGTRLTVT.

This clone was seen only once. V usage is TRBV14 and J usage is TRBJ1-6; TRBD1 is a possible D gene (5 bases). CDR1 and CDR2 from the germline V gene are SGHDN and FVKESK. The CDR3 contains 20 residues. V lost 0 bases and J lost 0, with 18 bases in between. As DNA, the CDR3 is TGTGCCAGCAGCCAAGATCCCACAGGCGTGATTAGCTCCTATAATTCACCCCTCCACTTT. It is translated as CASSQDPTGVISSYNSPLHF.

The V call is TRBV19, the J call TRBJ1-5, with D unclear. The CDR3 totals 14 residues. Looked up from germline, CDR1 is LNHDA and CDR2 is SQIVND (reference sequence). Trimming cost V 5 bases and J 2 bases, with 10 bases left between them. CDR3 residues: CASSQDYGNQPQHF. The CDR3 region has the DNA TGTGCCAGTAGTCAGGATTATGGCAATCAGCCCCAGCATTTT.

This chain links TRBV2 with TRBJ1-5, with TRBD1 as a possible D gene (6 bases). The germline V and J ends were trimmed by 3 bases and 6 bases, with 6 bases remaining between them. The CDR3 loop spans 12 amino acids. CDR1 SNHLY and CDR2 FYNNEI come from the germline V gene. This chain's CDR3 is CASSDRGQPQHF. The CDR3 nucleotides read TGTGCCAGCAGTGACAGGGGTCAGCCCCAGCATTTT.

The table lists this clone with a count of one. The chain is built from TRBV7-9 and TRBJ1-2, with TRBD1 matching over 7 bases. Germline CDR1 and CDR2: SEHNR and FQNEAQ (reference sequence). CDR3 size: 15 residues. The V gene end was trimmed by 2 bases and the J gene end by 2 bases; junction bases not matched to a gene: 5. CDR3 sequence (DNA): TGTGCCAGCAGCTTACGACAGGGTGGGAACTATGGCTACACCTTC. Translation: CASSLRQGGNYGYTF.

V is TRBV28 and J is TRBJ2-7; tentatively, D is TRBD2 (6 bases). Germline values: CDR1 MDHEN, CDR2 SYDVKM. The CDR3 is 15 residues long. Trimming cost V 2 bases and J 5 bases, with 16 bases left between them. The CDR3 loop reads CASSLAGRGAHEQYF. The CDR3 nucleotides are TGTGCCAGCAGTTTAGCGGGACGGGGTGCCCACGAGCAGTACTTC. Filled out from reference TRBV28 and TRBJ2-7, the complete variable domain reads DVKVTQSSRYLVKRTGEKVFLECVQDMDHENMFWYRQDPGLGLRLIYFSYDVKMKEKGDIPEGYSVSREKKERFSLILESASTNQTSMYLCASSLAGRGAHEQYFGPGTRLTVT.

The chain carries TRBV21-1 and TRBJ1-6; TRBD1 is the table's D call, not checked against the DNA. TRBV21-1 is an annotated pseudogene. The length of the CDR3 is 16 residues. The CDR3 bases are TGTGCCAGCATCATGACAGGGCCAACCTATAATTCACCCCTCCACTTT. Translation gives CASIMTGPTYNSPLHF.

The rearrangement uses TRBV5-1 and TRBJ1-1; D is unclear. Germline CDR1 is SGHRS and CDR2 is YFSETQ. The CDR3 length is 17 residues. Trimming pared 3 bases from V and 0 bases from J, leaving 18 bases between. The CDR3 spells CASSWAGLDSMNTEAFF. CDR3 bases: TGCGCCAGCAGCTGGGCAGGACTGGACTCAATGAACACTGAAGCTTTCTTT.

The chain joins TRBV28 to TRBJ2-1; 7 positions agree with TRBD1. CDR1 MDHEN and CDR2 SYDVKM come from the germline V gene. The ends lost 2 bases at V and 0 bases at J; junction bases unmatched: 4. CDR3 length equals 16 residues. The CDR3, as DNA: TGTGCCAGCAGTTTAGGTGGGGACAGCTCCTACAATGAGCAGTTCTTC. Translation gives CASSLGGDSSYNEQFF.

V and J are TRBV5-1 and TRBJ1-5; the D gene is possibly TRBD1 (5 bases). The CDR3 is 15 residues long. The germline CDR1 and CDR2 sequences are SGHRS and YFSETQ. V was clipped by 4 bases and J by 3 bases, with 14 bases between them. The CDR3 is CASSPSGGDNQPQHF. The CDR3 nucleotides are TGCGCCAGCAGCCCCTCCGGGGGAGACAATCAGCCCCAGCATTTT. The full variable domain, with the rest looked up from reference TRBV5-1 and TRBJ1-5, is KAGVTQTPRYLIKTRGQQVTLSCSPISGHRSVSWYQQTPGQGLQFLFEYFSETQRNKGNFPGRFSGRQFSNSRSEMNVSTLELGDSALYLCASSPSGGDNQPQHFGDGTRLSIL.

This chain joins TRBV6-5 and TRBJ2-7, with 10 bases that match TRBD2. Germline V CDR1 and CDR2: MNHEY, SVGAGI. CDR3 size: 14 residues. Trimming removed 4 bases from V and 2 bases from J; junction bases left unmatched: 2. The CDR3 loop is CASSLAGGAYEQYF. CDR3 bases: TGTGCCAGCAGTTTAGCGGGAGGCGCCTACGAGCAGTACTTC.

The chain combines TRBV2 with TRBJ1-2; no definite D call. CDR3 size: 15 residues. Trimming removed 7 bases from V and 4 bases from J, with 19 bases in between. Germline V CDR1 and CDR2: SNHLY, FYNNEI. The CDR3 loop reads CASNWREEGPYGYTF. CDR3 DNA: TGTGCCAGCAACTGGCGCGAGGAGGGTCCCTATGGCTACACCTTC.

CDR3 coding DNA: TGTGCCACCAGCAGAGATACCGGGACAGTCTCCTACGAGCAGTACTTC. Translating gives CATSRDTGTVSYEQYF. The rearrangement joins TRBV15 to TRBJ2-7, with 7 bases identical to TRBD1. Germline CDR1 is LNHNV and CDR2 is YYDKDF (reference sequence). V dropped 0 bases and J dropped 0; count of bases not matched to a gene: 5. CDR3 size: 16 residues.

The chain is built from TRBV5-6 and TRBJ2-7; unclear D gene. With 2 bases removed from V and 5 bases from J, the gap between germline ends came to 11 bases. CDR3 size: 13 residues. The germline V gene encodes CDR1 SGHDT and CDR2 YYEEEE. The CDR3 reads CASSFSWAHEQYF. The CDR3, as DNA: TGTGCCAGCAGCTTTAGTTGGGCCCACGAGCAGTACTTC.